Shown below are 25 T cell receptor beta chains from a single sample sequenced in a study of T cells after yellow fever vaccination. Using its own MiXCR run on the 5' RACE reads, TCRdb lists one record per CDR3 protein. The sample shows 350,000 to 450,000 distinct CDR3 sequences, 6.2% of them seen only once. The input for sequencing was PBMCs, taken 5 days after the yellow fever booster vaccination. The origin of the receptors is a man aged 25 to 40 who received the YFV17D yellow fever vaccine.

This chain joins TRBV7-9 and TRBJ2-7; weak D call: TRBD2 (6 bases). The germline V gene encodes CDR1 SEHNR and CDR2 FQNEAQ (reference sequence). Trimming cost V 5 bases and J 5 bases, with 16 bases left between them. The CDR3 spans 14 residues. The CDR3 protein is CASSPGRGGNEQYF. The CDR3 DNA is TGTGCCAGCAGCCCGGGCCGTGGGGGGAACGAGCAGTACTTC.

About this clonotype itself: Possible read error: a much larger clone is one base away. The chain uses TRBV7-2 and TRBJ2-1; 9 positions agree with TRBD2. With V trimmed by 5 bases and J by 6 bases, 14 bases remained unmatched. The CDR3 is 17 residues long. Germline CDR1 is SGHTA and CDR2 is FQGNSA. CDR3: CASSPTAAGGRINEQFF. DNA for the CDR3: TGTGCCAGCAGCCCAACGGCGGCGGGAGGGCGAATCAATGAGCAGTTCTTC.

The table lists this clonotype with a few counts. The V call is TRBV6-5, the J call TRBJ2-1; TRBD2 matches 7 bases. This CDR3 is 14 amino acids long. From germline, CDR1 is MNHEY and CDR2 SVGAGI. Germline trimming cut 2 bases from V and 5 bases from J; bases unmatched to any gene: 3. Written as DNA, the CDR3 is TGTGCCAGCAGTTACATAGCGGGTCACAATGAGCAGTTCTTC. Protein sequence: CASSYIAGHNEQFF.

Written as DNA, the CDR3 is TGTGCCAGCAGGCCTACGACTAGCGGGAGGTCCTACAATGAGCAGTTCTTC. It codes for CASRPTTSGRSYNEQFF. The genes are TRBV6-2 or TRBV6-3 and TRBJ2-1; TRBD2 aligns across 13 bases. The ends lost 6 bases at V and 1 base at J; junction bases unmatched: 6. Germline V gives CDR1 MNHEY, CDR2 SVGEGT. The CDR3 consists of 17 residues.

This clonotype was seen at least ten times. V is TRBV3-1 and J is TRBJ2-7; 10 bases fit TRBD2. The V gene end was trimmed by 4 bases and the J gene end by 4 bases; junction bases not matched to a gene: 13. Germline-derived CDR1 and CDR2 are LGHDT and YNNKEL (reference sequence). The CDR3 has 17 amino acids. CDR3 coding DNA: TGTGCCAGCAGCCCGACCCCGTCAGCGGGAGGGCCATACGAGCAGTACTTC. Amino acids: CASSPTPSAGGPYEQYF.

The J gene is TRBJ1-5, the V gene TRBV20-1; D gene ambiguous. Germline V CDR1 and CDR2: DFQATT, SNEGSKA (reference sequence). The CDR3 runs 15 residues. Between the trimmed V and J ends, which lost 3 bases and 0 bases, there was a span of 12 bases. The DNA for the CDR3 is TGCAGTGCTAGGGCCCTCGATTATAGCAATCAGCCCCAGCATTTT. Amino acid sequence: CSARALDYSNQPQHF.

This clonotype was found many times. V and J are TRBV20-1 and TRBJ2-7, with 13 bases fitting TRBD2. This CDR3 contains 13 residues. V lost 5 bases to trimming and J lost 5 bases; unmatched junction nucleotides: 3. Germline values: CDR1 DFQATT, CDR2 SNEGSKA (reference sequence). The CDR3 DNA follows: TGCAGTGCTTGGACTAGCGGGAGAAACGAGCAGTACTTC. It translates to CSAWTSGRNEQYF.

In its sample, this clonotype was seen a few times. The chain employs TRBV30 and TRBJ2-6, with D possibly being TRBD2 (6 bases). The CDR3 consists of 16 residues. Germline V gives CDR1 GTSNPN, CDR2 SVGIG (reference sequence). V was shortened by 5 bases and J by 0 bases, with 14 bases between the two germline ends. This chain's CDR3 is CAWGWGLSSGANVLTF. The DNA for the CDR3 is TGTGCCTGGGGCTGGGGACTGTCCTCTGGGGCCAACGTCCTGACTTTC.

V and J are TRBV4-3 and TRBJ2-2; 10 bases line up with TRBD1. The junction had 10 bases not matched to a gene; V was cut back by 6 bases and J by 9 bases. The CDR3 loop spans 15 amino acids. The germline CDR1 and CDR2 sequences are LGHNA and YSLEER. CDR3 DNA: TGCGCCAGCAGTCCCGGGACAGGGGAAGTGCGGGAGCTGTTTTTT. Protein product: CASSPGTGEVRELFF.

A few counts support this clonotype. The chain uses TRBV20-1 and TRBJ1-2; D is uncertain. Germline values: CDR1 DFQATT, CDR2 SNEGSKA (reference sequence). With 8 bases removed from V and 6 bases from J, the gap between germline ends came to 16 bases. CDR3 length equals 12 residues. For the CDR3, the DNA is TGCAGTAGTTCTGGATCCAGAGATGGCTACACCTTC. Residues: CSSSGSRDGYTF.

This clonotype was counted only a few times. V gene TRBV14 combines with J gene TRBJ2-1; 11 bases are shared with TRBD2. The CDR3 length is 16 residues. The V gene's germline CDR1 is SGHDN and CDR2 FVKESK. V was clipped by 2 bases and J by 8 bases; unmatched bases: 8. CDR3 protein: CASSQLTSGKSHEQFF. CDR3 sequence (DNA): TGTGCCAGCAGCCAATTGACTAGCGGGAAATCCCATGAGCAGTTCTTC.

This clonotype came up a few times. The chain employs TRBV6-1 and TRBJ2-1; D possibly corresponds to TRBD1 (5 bases). Germline V gene lookup returns CDR1 MNHNS and CDR2 SASEGT. The CDR3 contains 15 residues. Trimming took 10 bases from V and 5 from J, leaving 21 bases between them. CDR3 region: CATKYGQGRDNEQFF. The CDR3 DNA sequence: TGTGCCACCAAATATGGCCAGGGAAGGGACAATGAGCAGTTCTTC.

This clonotype has only a few counts. The J gene is TRBJ2-2, the V gene TRBV7-2; tentatively, D is TRBD1 or TRBD2 (5 bases each). The germline V gene encodes CDR1 SGHTA and CDR2 FQGNSA. The CDR3 runs 16 residues. Trimming removed 4 bases at V and 4 bases at J, with 16 bases between. In DNA form, the CDR3 reads TGTGCCAGCAGCTCCCGAGGGACCGCGAGCACCGGGGAGCTGTTTTTT. Translating gives CASSSRGTASTGELFF.

This clonotype showed up many times. The rearrangement links TRBV28 to TRBJ1-1, with 7 bases matching TRBD1. Germline lookup yields CDR1 MDHEN and CDR2 SYDVKM. Trimming took 6 bases from V and 2 from J; bases not matched to a gene: 6. CDR3 length equals 14 residues. CDR3 sequence (DNA): TGTGCCAGCAGCTTTCCAGGGGGAAACACTGAAGCTTTCTTT. Translating it yields CASSFPGGNTEAFF.

The sample holds many counts of this clonotype. The V gene is TRBV19, the J gene TRBJ2-1; TRBD2 aligns across 8 bases. Trimming took 9 bases from V and 7 from J; bases not matched to a gene: 14. Germline assignment: CDR1 LNHDA and CDR2 SQIVND (reference sequence). The CDR3 is 15 residues long. CDR3 in DNA: TGTGCCAGCCTAGAAAGCGGGAGAGCCAGGAATGAGCAGTTCTTC. Encoded protein: CASLESGRARNEQFF.

This clonotype appeared a few times. The chain has TRBV12-3 or TRBV12-4 and TRBJ2-1, with TRBD2 matching over 7 bases. V lost 1 base to trimming and J lost 12 bases; unmatched junction nucleotides: 6. The CDR3 has 13 residues. CDR3 sequence reads: CASSLEQGLSQFF. The DNA of the CDR3 is TGTGCCAGCAGTTTAGAGCAGGGACTATCGCAGTTCTTC.

This clonotype was seen at least ten times. V usage is TRBV5-1 and J usage is TRBJ2-1; 12 bases are shared with TRBD2. This CDR3 spans 15 amino acids. Germline CDR1 is SGHRS and CDR2 is YFSETQ. Trimming took 2 bases from V and 8 from J; bases not matched to a gene: 5. CDR3 loop: CASSFLAGGKDEQFF. CDR3 DNA: TGCGCCAGCAGCTTCCTAGCGGGAGGGAAAGATGAGCAGTTCTTC.

About this clonotype: An end of the junction does not agree with germline; a read error may underlie this. V is TRBV18 and J is TRBJ2-5; D gene unclear. Germline V gene sequence: CDR1 KGHSH, CDR2 LQKENI. The CDR3 extends over 14 amino acids. The CDR3 nucleotides are TGTGCCAGCTCACCCGGGCGAGAGAAAGAGACCCCGTACTTC. Translation gives CASSPGREKETPYF.

In this sample, this clonotype turned up a few times. The chain uses TRBV29-1 and TRBJ2-2, with D perhaps being TRBD1 or TRBD2 (6 bases each). V lost 5 bases, J lost 5 bases, and 9 bases lay in between. The CDR3 loop spans 12 amino acids. Germline assignment: CDR1 SQVTM and CDR2 ANQGSEA. This CDR3 reads CSVWGATGELFF. Written as DNA, the CDR3 is TGCAGCGTTTGGGGGGCAACCGGGGAGCTGTTTTTT.

This chain joins TRBV7-3 and TRBJ1-1; 8 bases are a match to TRBD1. Germline-derived CDR1 and CDR2 are SGHTA and FQGTGA. The CDR3 sequence is 13 residues long. The trim removed 5 bases at V and 11 bases at J, leaving 10 bases unmatched. The chain's CDR3 is CASSPGTGFRAFF. The CDR3 DNA follows: TGTGCCAGCAGCCCAGGGACAGGCTTCCGGGCTTTCTTT.

This chain links TRBV12-5 with TRBJ2-1, with D unresolved. The CDR3 is 13 residues long. V was clipped by 5 bases and J by 3 bases, with 8 bases between them. The V gene's germline CDR1 is LGHNT and CDR2 FRNRAP. CDR3 protein: CASGIDNYNEQFF. In DNA form, the CDR3 reads TGTGCTAGTGGTATTGACAACTACAATGAGCAGTTCTTC.

The gene calls are TRBV7-2 and TRBJ2-3; TRBD2 matches at 7 bases. The CDR3 runs to 15 residues. Trimming at V came to 5 bases and at J to 1 base, leaving 6 bases not matched to a gene. The germline V gene encodes CDR1 SGHTA and CDR2 FQGNSA. CDR3 loop: CASSPPGLRTDTQYF. In DNA form, the CDR3 reads TGTGCCAGCAGCCCACCGGGACTACGCACAGATACGCAGTATTTT.

This chain uses TRBV20-1 with TRBJ1-6; D not resolved. Germline assignment: CDR1 DFQATT and CDR2 SNEGSKA (reference sequence). The CDR3 contains 16 residues. The V end lost 2 bases, the J end lost 7 bases, and 18 bases lay between the germline ends. As DNA, the CDR3 is TGCAGTGCTAGACATTCGAGGACTGTCGGGAATTCACCCCTCCACTTT. This sequence encodes CSARHSRTVGNSPLHF.

Ten or more counts support this clonotype. The chain recombines TRBV20-1 with TRBJ2-7; 7 nucleotides line up with TRBD2. Germline CDR1 DFQATT, CDR2 SNEGSKA (reference sequence). Losses at the gene ends were 5 bases for V and 4 bases for J; bases not matched to a gene: 2. The CDR3 sequence is 11 residues long. CDR3 coding DNA: TGCAGTGCTGGGGAGGGTTACGAGCAGTACTTC. Translated: CSAGEGYEQYF.

The gene calls are TRBV29-1 and TRBJ2-7; D remains unclear. This CDR3 is built from 13 residues. Germline V gene lookup returns CDR1 SQVTM and CDR2 ANQGSEA. V was shortened by 3 bases and J by 5 bases, with 14 bases between the two germline ends. The CDR3 nucleotides are TGCAGCGTTGATCGTGGCAGTCGCCACGAGCAGTACTTC. Residues: CSVDRGSRHEQYF.